This T cell receptor beta chain comes out of a study of blood T cell repertoires in COVID-19. The method was immunoSEQ multiplex PCR; TCRdb's version includes in-frame clones alone and lacks a portion of them. The sample carries tens of thousands of clones, approximately 87% recorded once. With 5 bases clipped from V and 4 bases from J, the junction kept 6 bases outside the gene matches. CDR1 GTSNPN and CDR2 SVGIG come from the germline V gene (reference sequence). This CDR3 region has 14 residues. This clone was recorded a few times. The V gene is TRBV30, the J gene TRBJ2-5, with 11 bases fitting TRBD1. Sequencing used peripheral blood. The receptor comes from an elderly man with active COVID-19. The CDR3 here is CAWEPDRGRETQYF. The CDR3 DNA sequence: TGTGCCTGGGAACCGGACAGGGGGCGAGAGACCCAGTACTTC.